A selection of T cell receptor beta chains follows, all from one sample in a study of fetal regulatory T cell absence and autoimmunity. The table came from immunoSEQ multiplex PCR; TCRdb's copy has only in-frame clones and leaves some out. The sample consists of approximately 46,000 clones, around 83% of them appearing once. Sequenced sample: cord blood. These receptors all stem from a newborn boy with IPEX syndrome. CDR3s include the opening cysteine and the closing phenylalanine or tryptophan. D genes are given only for firm matches. Some rows have no size entry. The others give once, few or many, or a class for an expanded clone.

d_call,v_call,j_call,clone_size,cdr3_aa,cdr3_nt
.,TRBV5-1,TRBJ1-2,.,CASSFGPRGSNYGYTF,TGCGCCAGCAGCTTCGGTCCTAGAGGCTCTAACTATGGCTACACCTTC
.,TRBV7-9,TRBJ2-5,.,CASSNRLGNYRETQYF,TGTGCCAGCAGCAATAGACTAGGAAACTATCGAGAGACCCAGTACTTC
.,TRBV5-1,TRBJ1-1,.,CASSSRGRPNTEAFF,TGCGCCAGCAGCAGCCGGGGACGCCCGAACACTGAAGCTTTCTTT
TRBD2,TRBV6-1,TRBJ2-3,.,CASSERGTSGRAGSPDTQYF,TGTGCCAGCAGTGAAAGGGGGACTAGCGGGAGGGCCGGCAGTCCAGATACGCAGTATTTT
.,TRBV27,TRBJ2-3,.,CASSFGPTDTQYF,TGTGCCAGCAGTTTTGGGCCCACAGATACGCAGTATTTT
TRBD1,TRBV11-2,TRBJ2-1,.,CASSFAGGISSYNEQFF,TGTGCCAGCAGCTTCGCAGGGGGTATTAGCTCCTACAATGAGCAGTTCTTC
.,TRBV5-1,TRBJ2-1,.,CASSLVTGNEQFF,TGCGCCAGCAGCTTGGTTACGGGGAATGAGCAGTTCTTC
TRBD1,TRBV28,TRBJ2-2,.,CASSSQGAGELFF,TGTGCCAGCAGTTCCCAGGGGGCCGGGGAGCTGTTTTTT
.,TRBV6-1,TRBJ1-2,.,CASSEWNRENYGYTF,TGTGCCAGCAGTGAATGGAACAGGGAAAACTATGGCTACACCTTC
.,TRBV5-1,TRBJ2-3,.,CASSLGGNTDTQYF,TGCGCCAGCAGCTTGGGGGGGAACACAGATACGCAGTATTTT
.,TRBV5-1,TRBJ2-7,.,CASSLPTSSYEQYF,TGCGCCAGCAGCTTACCGACGTCCTCCTACGAGCAGTACTTC
TRBD2,TRBV5-4,TRBJ2-3,.,CASQGTRAITDTQYF,TGTGCCAGCCAGGGGACTAGGGCCATCACAGATACGCAGTATTTT
.,TRBV10-3,TRBJ2-6,.,CAISRSSGANVLTF,TGTGCCATCAGTCGAAGCTCTGGGGCCAACGTCCTGACTTTC
.,TRBV6-1,TRBJ1-3,.,CASSEAGQPGNTIYF,TGTGCCAGCAGTGAAGCTGGGCAGCCTGGAAACACCATATATTTT
.,TRBV20-1,TRBJ2-1,.,CSASGREQFF,TGCAGTGCTAGTGGGCGGGAGCAGTTCTTC
.,TRBV7-9,TRBJ1-6,.,CASSFLIGSSPLHF,TGTGCCAGCAGCTTTTTAATCGGGAGTTCACCCCTCCACTTT
.,TRBV13,TRBJ2-7,few,CASSPQRVGEQYF,TGTGCCAGCAGCCCACAGAGGGTGGGGGAGCAGTACTTC
TRBD1,TRBV10-3,TRBJ2-7,.,CANRDSFTYEQYF,TGTGCCAACCGGGACAGCTTCACCTACGAGCAGTACTTC
TRBD2,TRBV15,TRBJ2-7,.,CATKRTSVVQYF,TGTGCCACCAAACGGACTAGCGTGGTGCAGTACTTC
.,TRBV9,TRBJ2-7,.,CASSVEEGGVPPYEQYF,TGTGCCAGCAGCGTAGAGGAGGGGGGGGTGCCCCCCTACGAGCAGTACTTC
TRBD1,TRBV9,TRBJ1-2,few,CASSTRGAGYTF,TGTGCCAGCAGCACCAGGGGGGCAGGCTACACCTTC
TRBD1,TRBV10-3,TRBJ1-6,few,CAISDIQGGNSPLHF,TGTGCCATCAGTGATATCCAGGGGGGGAATTCACCCCTCCACTTT
TRBD1,TRBV19,TRBJ1-2,.,CASTLGGTGSYGYTF,TGTGCCAGTACCCTCGGAGGGACAGGGAGCTATGGCTACACCTTC
TRBD2,TRBV6-5,TRBJ2-7,.,CASSYDSSGASYEQYF,TGTGCCAGCAGTTACGATTCGAGCGGGGCCTCCTACGAGCAGTACTTC
TRBD2,TRBV5-1,TRBJ2-1,.,CASSLRGSSYNEQFF,TGCGCCAGCAGTTTGCGGGGGAGCTCCTACAATGAGCAGTTCTTC
.,TRBV19,TRBJ1-2,.,CASSIEQGNYGYTF,TGTGCCAGTAGTATAGAACAGGGAAACTATGGCTACACCTTC
.,TRBV19,TRBJ1-3,.,CASSPGAISGNTIYF,TGTGCCAGTAGCCCAGGGGCGATCTCTGGAAACACCATATATTTT
.,TRBV21-1,TRBJ1-5,.,CASRNRGNQPQHF,TGTGCCAGCCGCAACAGGGGGAATCAGCCCCAGCATTTT
TRBD2,TRBV13,TRBJ2-1,.,CASGGLAGSEQFF,TGTGCCAGCGGGGGACTAGCGGGAAGCGAGCAGTTCTTC
TRBD2,TRBV13,TRBJ2-3,.,CASSLRLAGNTDTQYF,TGTGCCAGCAGCCTTCGACTAGCGGGGAACACAGATACGCAGTATTTT
TRBD2,TRBV18,TRBJ2-1,.,CAPSPGLADDNEQFF,TGTGCCCCCTCGCCGGGACTAGCGGATGACAATGAGCAGTTCTTC
TRBD1,TRBV11-2,TRBJ1-2,once,CASSPGTGWGYTF,TGTGCCAGCAGCCCGGGGACAGGGTGGGGCTACACCTTC
TRBD1,TRBV6-5,TRBJ1-6,.,CASSRGGAGGSPLHF,TGTGCCAGCAGCAGGGGGGGGGCCGGGGGGTCACCCCTCCACTTT
.,TRBV7-9,TRBJ1-4,once,CASSFHRKYEKLFF,TGTGCCAGCAGCTTCCACAGGAAGTATGAAAAACTGTTTTTT
TRBD1,TRBV2,TRBJ2-2,once,CASNADRGNTGELFF,TGTGCCAGCAACGCGGACAGGGGGAACACCGGGGAGCTGTTTTTT
TRBD1,TRBV30,TRBJ2-7,few,CAWSVQGGPYEQYF,TGTGCCTGGAGTGTACAAGGGGGCCCTTACGAGCAGTACTTC
.,TRBV27,TRBJ2-3,.,CASKDGGPWGTDTQYF,TGTGCCAGCAAGGACGGGGGGCCCTGGGGCACAGATACGCAGTATTTT
TRBD1,TRBV6-1,TRBJ2-5,.,CASSEAGQEETQYF,TGTGCCAGCAGTGAAGCGGGACAGGAAGAGACCCAGTACTTC
.,TRBV19,TRBJ2-7,.,CASSIGSDGYEQYF,TGTGCCAGTAGTATCGGTAGTGATGGCTACGAGCAGTACTTC
.,TRBV6-6,TRBJ2-3,.,CASSYLRQGGTDTQYF,TGTGCCAGCAGTTATTTGAGGCAGGGTGGAACAGATACGCAGTATTTT
.,TRBV7-9,TRBJ1-2,.,CASSLDNYGYTF,TGTGCCAGCAGCTTGGACAACTATGGCTACACCTTC
TRBD1,TRBV5-1,TRBJ1-2,.,CASSGSTGPYGYTF,TGCGCCAGCAGCGGCTCGACAGGGCCCTATGGCTACACCTTC